Below, 12 T cell receptor beta chains from the same sample are listed, as sequenced in a study of cytomegalovirus exposure and HLA in healthy donors (TCRdb year 2017). The receptor library was made with the immunoSEQ multiplex PCR assay. A mixture of 60 forward primers for TCR Vbeta segments and 13 reverse primers for TCR Jbeta segments was used in the multiplex PCR. Not all clones reach the TCRdb copy of this immuneACCESS table, which keeps in-frame sequences only. Checked studies attribute under half of the gap to unresolved V genes and leave the rest unexplained. A total of 150,000 to 180,000 clones appear in this sample, roughly 81% of them only once. Jointly, the top ten make up roughly 2.4% of the sample. Sequencing was done on a sample of PBMCs. The receptors were gathered from a woman between 18 and 30 years old in good health and CMV-seronegative.

The chain has TRBV5-5 and TRBJ2-3, with D possibly matching TRBD2 (5 bases). The V gene lost 4 bases and the J gene lost 0 bases, with 12 bases spanning the gap. The CDR3 covers 15 residues. Germline CDR1 is SGHKS and CDR2 is YYEKEE (reference sequence). DNA of the CDR3: TGTGCCAGCAGCCTCGGGGTGGGCAGCACAGATACGCAGTATTTT. As protein: CASSLGVGSTDTQYF. Supplemented by reference TRBV5-5 and TRBJ2-3, the full variable domain reads DAGVTQSPTHLIKTRGQQVTLRCSPISGHKSVSWYQQVLGQGPQFIFQYYEKEERGRGNFPDRFSARQFPNYSSELNVNALLLGDSALYLCASSLGVGSTDTQYFGPGTRLTVL.

The gene calls are TRBV4-2 and TRBJ1-2, with D perhaps TRBD1 (6 bases). Trimming took 1 base from V and 4 from J, leaving 13 bases between them. CDR3 length: 15 residues. Germline assignment: CDR1 LGHNA and CDR2 YNFKEQ. CDR3 in amino acids: CASSQVQGAGYGYTF. CDR3 bases: TGTGCCAGCAGCCAAGTACAGGGCGCGGGCTATGGCTACACCTTC.

J is TRBJ2-1 and V is TRBV9, with unresolved D. CDR1 is SGDLS, CDR2 YYNGEE, per germline. The CDR3 totals 13 residues. Trimming shortened V by 2 bases and J by 5 bases, and 8 bases separated the two germline ends. CDR3: CASSVAVHNEQFF. CDR3 sequence (DNA): TGTGCCAGCAGCGTCGCAGTACACAATGAGCAGTTCTTC. The variable domain in full, with the rest retrieved from reference TRBV9 and TRBJ2-1, is DSGVTQTPKHLITATGQRVTLRCSPRSGDLSVYWYQQSLDQGLQFLIQYYNGEERAKGNILERFSAQQFPDLHSELNLSSLELGDSALYFCASSVAVHNEQFFGPGTRLTVL.

V is TRBV30 and J is TRBJ2-7; TRBD1 matches 8 bases. V was pared by 6 bases and J by 3 bases, with 7 bases of the junction left unmatched. CDR1 is GTSNPN and CDR2 is SVGIG in the germline V gene (reference sequence). The CDR3 runs 13 residues. The CDR3 DNA is TGTGCCTGCAGCACCGGGACAGGCTACGAGCAGTACTTC. Translated, it gives CACSTGTGYEQYF.

This sequence joins TRBV11-2 and TRBJ2-1; D is perhaps TRBD2 (7 bases). The V gene lost 7 bases and the J gene lost 8 bases, with 15 bases spanning the gap. The CDR3 totals 13 residues. Germline values: CDR1 SGHAT, CDR2 FQNNGV. The CDR3 sequence: CASTEVGGDEQFF. As DNA, the CDR3 is TGTGCCAGCACCGAAGTAGGGGGGGATGAGCAGTTCTTC.

The rearrangement joins TRBV2 to TRBJ2-3, with 10 bases aligning to TRBD2. The CDR3 sequence is 14 residues long. The germline V gene has CDR1 SNHLY and CDR2 FYNNEI. V was clipped by 10 bases and J by 6 bases; unmatched bases: 10. This chain's CDR3 is CAKTTGLASDTQYF. CDR3 nucleotide sequence: TGTGCCAAGACAACGGGACTAGCGAGTGATACGCAGTATTTT.

V and J are TRBV7-2 and TRBJ2-5; D is undetermined. The CDR3 length is 14 residues. V lost 1 base, J lost 7 bases, and 13 bases lay in between. The germline V gene encodes CDR1 SGHTA and CDR2 FQGNSA. CDR3 region: CASSLVSPGGTQYF. The CDR3 nucleotides are TGTGCCAGCAGCTTAGTATCACCCGGCGGGACCCAGTACTTC.

The rearrangement joins TRBV29-1 to TRBJ2-1; 8 nucleotides align to TRBD1. Trimming took 4 bases from V and 8 from J; bases not matched to a gene: 1. CDR3 length: 11 amino acids. Germline lookup yields CDR1 SQVTM and CDR2 ANQGSEA. The CDR3 here is CSVATGDEQFF. The CDR3 coding sequence is TGCAGCGTTGCGACAGGGGATGAGCAGTTCTTC.

This chain joins TRBV6-1 and TRBJ1-2, with TRBD1 matching over 7 bases. With 2 bases clipped from V and 7 bases from J, the junction kept 13 bases outside the gene matches. CDR1 and CDR2 from the germline V gene are MNHNS and SASEGT. This CDR3 spans 16 amino acids. The CDR3 nucleotides read TGTGCCAGCAGTGAACAAGTCAGGGGGGCCCTGAGTGGCTACACCTTC. It is translated as CASSEQVRGALSGYTF.

This chain links TRBV7-6 with TRBJ1-2, with TRBD1 matching over 8 bases. This CDR3 comprises 16 residues. Germline V gene lookup returns CDR1 SGHVS and CDR2 FNYEAQ. V shed 4 bases and J 3 bases; nucleotides not matched to a gene: 10. The CDR3 sequence: CASSWVRPQGDYGYTF. The CDR3 nucleotides read TGTGCCAGCAGCTGGGTCCGACCACAGGGGGACTATGGCTACACCTTC.

J is TRBJ1-5 and V is TRBV5-1, with D uncertain. Germline V gene sequence: CDR1 SGHRS, CDR2 YFSETQ. The ends were cut back, 3 bases at V and 4 bases at J, with 8 bases in the middle. This CDR3 contains 13 residues. The CDR3, as DNA: TGCGCCAGCAGCTCAACAGTGAATCAGCCCCAGCATTTT. Translating gives CASSSTVNQPQHF.

The chain employs TRBV19 and TRBJ1-2; D is possibly TRBD1 (5 bases). Germline V gives CDR1 LNHDA, CDR2 SQIVND (reference sequence). There are 13 residues in the CDR3. The ends were cut back, 6 bases at V and 5 bases at J, with 13 bases in the middle. The CDR3 loop reads CASSNPGGYGYTF. The CDR3 coding sequence is TGTGCCAGTAGCAACCCCGGGGGATATGGCTACACCTTC.